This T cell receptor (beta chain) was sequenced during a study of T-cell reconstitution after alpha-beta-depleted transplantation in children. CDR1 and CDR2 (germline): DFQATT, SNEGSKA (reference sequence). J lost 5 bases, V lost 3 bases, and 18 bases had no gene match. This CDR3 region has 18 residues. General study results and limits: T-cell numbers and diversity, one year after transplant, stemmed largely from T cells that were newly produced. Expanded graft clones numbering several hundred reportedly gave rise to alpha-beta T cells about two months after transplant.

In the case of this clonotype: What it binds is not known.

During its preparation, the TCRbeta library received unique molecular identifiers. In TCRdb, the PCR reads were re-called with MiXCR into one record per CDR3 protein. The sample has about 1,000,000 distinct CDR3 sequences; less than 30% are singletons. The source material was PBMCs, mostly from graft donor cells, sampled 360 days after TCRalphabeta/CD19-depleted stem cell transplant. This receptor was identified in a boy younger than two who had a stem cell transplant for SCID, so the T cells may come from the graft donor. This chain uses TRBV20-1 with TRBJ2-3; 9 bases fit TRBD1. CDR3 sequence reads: CSASWGQGVPGLLDTQYF. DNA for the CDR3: TGCAGTGCTAGTTGGGGACAGGGAGTCCCGGGACTCCTAGATACGCAGTATTTT.